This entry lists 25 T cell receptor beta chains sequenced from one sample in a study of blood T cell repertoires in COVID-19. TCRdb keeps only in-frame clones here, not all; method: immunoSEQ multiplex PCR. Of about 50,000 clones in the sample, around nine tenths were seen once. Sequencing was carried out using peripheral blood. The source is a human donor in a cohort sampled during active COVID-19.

The CDR3, as DNA: TGTGCCAGCAATCCGACAGGGGCCGGCTATGGCTACACCTTC. Its translation: CASNPTGAGYGYTF. The chain joins TRBV2 to TRBJ1-2, with 8 positions matching TRBD1. The V and J ends lost 7 bases and 4 bases, in that order; junction bases with no gene match: 8. The CDR3 sequence is 14 residues long. CDR1 and CDR2 (germline): SNHLY, FYNNEI.

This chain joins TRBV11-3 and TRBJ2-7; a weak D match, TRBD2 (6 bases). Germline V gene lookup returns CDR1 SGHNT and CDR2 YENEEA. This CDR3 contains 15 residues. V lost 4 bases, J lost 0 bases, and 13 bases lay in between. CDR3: CASSSGTGTSYEQYF. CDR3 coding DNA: TGTGCCAGCAGCTCTGGGACTGGCACCTCCTACGAGCAGTACTTC.

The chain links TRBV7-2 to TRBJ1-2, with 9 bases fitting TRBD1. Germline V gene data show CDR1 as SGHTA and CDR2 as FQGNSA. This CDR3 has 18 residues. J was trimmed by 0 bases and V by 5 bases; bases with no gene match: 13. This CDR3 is CASSGIGTGKGPNYGYTF. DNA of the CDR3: TGTGCCAGCAGCGGAATCGGGACAGGGAAGGGTCCTAACTATGGCTACACCTTC.

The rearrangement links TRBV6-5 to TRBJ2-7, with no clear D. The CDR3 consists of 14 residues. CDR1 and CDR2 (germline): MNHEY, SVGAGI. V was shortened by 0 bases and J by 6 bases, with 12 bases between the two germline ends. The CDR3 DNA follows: TGTGCCAGCAGTTACTCAATTAACAGCCTCGAGCAGTACTTC. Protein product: CASSYSINSLEQYF.

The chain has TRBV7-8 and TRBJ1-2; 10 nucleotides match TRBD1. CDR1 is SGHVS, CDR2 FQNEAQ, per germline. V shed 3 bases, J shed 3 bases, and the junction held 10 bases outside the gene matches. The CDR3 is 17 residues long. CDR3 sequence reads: CASSLKWGTGADYGYTF. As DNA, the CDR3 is TGTGCCAGCAGCTTGAAGTGGGGGACAGGGGCGGACTATGGCTACACCTTC.

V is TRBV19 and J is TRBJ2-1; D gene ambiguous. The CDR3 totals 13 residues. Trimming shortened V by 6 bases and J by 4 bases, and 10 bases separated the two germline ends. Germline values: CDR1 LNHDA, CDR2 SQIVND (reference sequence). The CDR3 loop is CASSPWPYNEQFF. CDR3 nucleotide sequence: TGTGCCAGTAGCCCCTGGCCGTACAATGAGCAGTTCTTC.

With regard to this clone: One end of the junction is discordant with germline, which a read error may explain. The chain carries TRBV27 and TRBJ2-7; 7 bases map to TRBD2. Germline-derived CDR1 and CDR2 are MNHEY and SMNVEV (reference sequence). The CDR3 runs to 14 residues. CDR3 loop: CASTPQRGPYQQYF. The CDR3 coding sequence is TGTGCCAGCACCCCCCAGCGGGGACCCTACCAGCAGTACTTC.

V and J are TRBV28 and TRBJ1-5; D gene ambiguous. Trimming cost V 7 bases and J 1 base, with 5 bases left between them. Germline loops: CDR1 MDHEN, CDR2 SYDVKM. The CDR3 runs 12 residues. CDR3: CASTESNQPQHF. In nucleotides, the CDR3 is TGTGCCAGCACCGAGAGCAATCAGCCCCAGCATTTT.

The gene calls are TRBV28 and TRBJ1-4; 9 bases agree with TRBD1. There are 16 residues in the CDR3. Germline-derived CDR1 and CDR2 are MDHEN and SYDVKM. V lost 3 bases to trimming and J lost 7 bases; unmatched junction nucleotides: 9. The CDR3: CASSLTEWTGAEKLFF. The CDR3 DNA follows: TGTGCCAGCAGTTTGACTGAGTGGACAGGGGCTGAAAAACTGTTTTTT.

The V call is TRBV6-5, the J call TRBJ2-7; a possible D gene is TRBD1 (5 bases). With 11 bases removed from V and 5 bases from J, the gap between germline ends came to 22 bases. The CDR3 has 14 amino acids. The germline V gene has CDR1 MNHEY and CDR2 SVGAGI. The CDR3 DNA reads TGTGCCGGCAAGGGGCCCGCGCTGTTTGACGAGCAGTACTTC. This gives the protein CAGKGPALFDEQYF.

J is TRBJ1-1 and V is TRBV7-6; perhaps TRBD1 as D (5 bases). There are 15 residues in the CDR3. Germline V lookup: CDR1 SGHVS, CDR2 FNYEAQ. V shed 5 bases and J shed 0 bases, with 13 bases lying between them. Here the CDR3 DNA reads TGTGCCAGCAGCCCAAGGGGCAGGGTGAACACTGAAGCTTTCTTT. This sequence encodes CASSPRGRVNTEAFF.

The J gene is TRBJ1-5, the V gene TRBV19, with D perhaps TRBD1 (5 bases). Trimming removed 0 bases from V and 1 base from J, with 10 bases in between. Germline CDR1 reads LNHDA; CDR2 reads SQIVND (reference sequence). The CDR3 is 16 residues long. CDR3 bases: TGTGCCAGTAGTATAGATCGGCCAGGGAGCAATCAGCCCCAGCATTTT. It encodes CASSIDRPGSNQPQHF.

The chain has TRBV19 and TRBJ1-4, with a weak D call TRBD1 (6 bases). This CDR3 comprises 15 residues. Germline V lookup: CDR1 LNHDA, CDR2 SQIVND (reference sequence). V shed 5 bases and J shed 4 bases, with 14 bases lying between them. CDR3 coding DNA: TGTGCCAGTAGTTCAAGGGGGACCCTTAATGAAAAACTGTTTTTT. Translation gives CASSSRGTLNEKLFF. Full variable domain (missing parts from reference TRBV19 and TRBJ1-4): DGGITQSPKYLFRKEGQNVTLSCEQNLNHDAMYWYRQDPGQGLRLIYYSQIVNDFQKGDIAEGYSVSREKKESFPLTVTSAQKNPTAFYLCASSSRGTLNEKLFFGSGTQLSVL.

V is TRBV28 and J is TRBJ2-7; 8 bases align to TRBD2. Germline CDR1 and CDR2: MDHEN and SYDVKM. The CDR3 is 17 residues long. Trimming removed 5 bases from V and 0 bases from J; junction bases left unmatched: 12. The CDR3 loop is CASSSPSSGQSSYEQYF. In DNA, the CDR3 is TGTGCCAGCAGTAGCCCTTCTAGCGGGCAAAGCTCCTACGAGCAGTACTTC.

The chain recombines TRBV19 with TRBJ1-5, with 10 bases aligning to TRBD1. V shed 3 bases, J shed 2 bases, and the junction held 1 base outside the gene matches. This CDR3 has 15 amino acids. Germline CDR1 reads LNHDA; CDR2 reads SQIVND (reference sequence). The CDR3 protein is CASSMDRGGNQPQHF. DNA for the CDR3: TGTGCCAGTAGTATGGACAGGGGGGGCAATCAGCCCCAGCATTTT.

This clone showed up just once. Written as DNA, the CDR3 is TGTGCCATCAGTGAGGCGGGGGAGGAGGACACTGAAGCTTTCTTT. Translated, it gives CAISEAGEEDTEAFF. The J gene is TRBJ1-1, the V gene TRBV10-3; D possibly corresponds to TRBD1 (5 bases). The germline V and J ends were trimmed by 2 bases and 3 bases, with 13 bases remaining between them. Germline CDR1 reads ENHRY; CDR2 reads SYGVKD. CDR3 length: 15 residues.

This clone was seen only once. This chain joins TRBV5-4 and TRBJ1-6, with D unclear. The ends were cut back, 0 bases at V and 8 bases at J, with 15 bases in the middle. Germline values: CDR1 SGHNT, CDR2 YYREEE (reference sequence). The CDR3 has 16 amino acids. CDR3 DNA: TGTGCCAGCAGCTTGGCCCCCAGCCGACGGGATTCACCCCTCCACTTT. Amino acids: CASSLAPSRRDSPLHF.

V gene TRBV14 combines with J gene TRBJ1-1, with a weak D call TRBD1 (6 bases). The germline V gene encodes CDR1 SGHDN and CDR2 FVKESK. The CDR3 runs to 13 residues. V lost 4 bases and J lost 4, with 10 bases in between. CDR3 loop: CASSPTGSTEAFF. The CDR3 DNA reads TGTGCCAGCAGCCCTACAGGGTCCACTGAAGCTTTCTTT.

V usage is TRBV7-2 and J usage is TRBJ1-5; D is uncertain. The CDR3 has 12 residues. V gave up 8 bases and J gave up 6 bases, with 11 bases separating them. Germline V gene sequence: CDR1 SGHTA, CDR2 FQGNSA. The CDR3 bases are TGTGCCAGCGGGCAGCATGGTCAGCCCCAGCATTTT. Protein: CASGQHGQPQHF.

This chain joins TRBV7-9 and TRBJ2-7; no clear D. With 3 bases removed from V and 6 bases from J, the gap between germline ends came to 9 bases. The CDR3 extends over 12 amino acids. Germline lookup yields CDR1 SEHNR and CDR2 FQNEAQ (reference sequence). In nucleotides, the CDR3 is TGTGCCAGCAGCTTCGGTATGGTCGAGCAGTACGTC. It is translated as CASSFGMVEQYV.

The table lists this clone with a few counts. The CDR3 here is CASSLEGGENQPQHF. CDR3 bases: TGTGCCAGCAGCTTAGAAGGGGGCGAAAATCAGCCCCAGCATTTT. The chain is built from TRBV7-2 and TRBJ1-5; TRBD1 agrees at 7 bases. V shed 1 base and J 4 bases; nucleotides not matched to a gene: 4. This CDR3 is built from 15 residues. CDR1 is SGHTA, CDR2 FQGNSA, per germline.

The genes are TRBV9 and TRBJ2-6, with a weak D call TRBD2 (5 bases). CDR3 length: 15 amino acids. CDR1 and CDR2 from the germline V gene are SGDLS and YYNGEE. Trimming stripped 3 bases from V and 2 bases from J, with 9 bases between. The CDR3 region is CASSAQRAGANVLTF. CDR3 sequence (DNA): TGTGCCAGCAGCGCCCAGAGGGCTGGGGCCAACGTCCTGACTTTC.

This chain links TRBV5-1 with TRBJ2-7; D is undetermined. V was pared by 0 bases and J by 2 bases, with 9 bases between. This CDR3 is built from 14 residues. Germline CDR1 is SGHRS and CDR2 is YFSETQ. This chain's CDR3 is CASSLAGATYEQYF. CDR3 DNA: TGCGCCAGCAGCTTGGCAGGCGCCACCTACGAGCAGTACTTC.

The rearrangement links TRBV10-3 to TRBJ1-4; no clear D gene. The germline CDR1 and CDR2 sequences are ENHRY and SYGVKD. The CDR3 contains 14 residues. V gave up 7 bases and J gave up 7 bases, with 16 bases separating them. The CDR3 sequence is CAIKSGGLFEKLFF. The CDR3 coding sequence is TGTGCCATCAAATCCGGCGGATTGTTTGAAAAACTGTTTTTT.

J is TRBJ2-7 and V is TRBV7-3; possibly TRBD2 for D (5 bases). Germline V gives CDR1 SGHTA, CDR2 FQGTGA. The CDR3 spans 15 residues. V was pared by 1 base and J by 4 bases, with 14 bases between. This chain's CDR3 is CASSLSAGLEYEQYF. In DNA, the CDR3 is TGTGCCAGCAGCTTAAGTGCGGGCCTTGAATACGAGCAGTACTTC.